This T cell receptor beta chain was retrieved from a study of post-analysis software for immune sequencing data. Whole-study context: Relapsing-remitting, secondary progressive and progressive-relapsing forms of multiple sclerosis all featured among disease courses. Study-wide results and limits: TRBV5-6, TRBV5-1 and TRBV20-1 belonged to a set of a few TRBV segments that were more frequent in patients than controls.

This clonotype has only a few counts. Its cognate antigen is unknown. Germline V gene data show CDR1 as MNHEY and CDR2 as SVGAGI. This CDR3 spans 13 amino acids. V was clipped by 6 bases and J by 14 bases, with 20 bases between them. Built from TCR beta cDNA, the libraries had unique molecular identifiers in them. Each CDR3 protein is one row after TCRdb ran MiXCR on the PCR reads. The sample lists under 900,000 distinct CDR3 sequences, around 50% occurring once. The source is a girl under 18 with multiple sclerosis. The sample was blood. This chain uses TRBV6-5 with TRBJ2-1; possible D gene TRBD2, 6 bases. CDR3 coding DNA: TGTGCCAGCAGCGAGACTTCTCGGGACTTGGAGTTCTTC. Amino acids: CASSETSRDLEFF.